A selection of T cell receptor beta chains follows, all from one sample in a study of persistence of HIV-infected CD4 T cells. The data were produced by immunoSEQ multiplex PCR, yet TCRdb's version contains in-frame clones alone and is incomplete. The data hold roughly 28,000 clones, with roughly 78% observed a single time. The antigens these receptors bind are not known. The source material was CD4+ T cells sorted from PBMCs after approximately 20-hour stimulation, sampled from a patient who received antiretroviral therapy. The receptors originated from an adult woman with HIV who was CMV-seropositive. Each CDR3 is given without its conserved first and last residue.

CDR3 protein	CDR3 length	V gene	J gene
ASSYSGSTSNQPQH	14	TRBV6-5	TRBJ1-5
ASSRGSSYNSPLH	13	TRBV6-5	TRBJ1-6
ASSVGTEATEAF	12	TRBV9	TRBJ1-1
ASRQDTGQPQH	11	TRBV12-3/TRBV12-4	TRBJ1-5
ASTQGRNSPLH	11	TRBV2	TRBJ1-6
ATSDLNSGKGDRGTDTQY	18	TRBV24-1	TRBJ2-3
SVAGSQGSPLH	11	TRBV29-1	TRBJ1-6
ATREGEGRAF	10	TRBV3-1/TRBV3-2	TRBJ1-1
AISGHSNTEAF	11	TRBV10-3	TRBJ1-1
ASSQEVATSPRNEQF	15	TRBV3-1/TRBV3-2	TRBJ2-1
ASSQAGTGGFYGYT	14	TRBV4-2	TRBJ1-2
AWSRQGGTGELF	12	TRBV30	TRBJ2-2
AWSVQRVEGYT	11	TRBV30	TRBJ1-2
AWSSSPGNTIY	11	TRBV30	TRBJ1-3
ASSPGTSRSSYNEQF	15	TRBV27	TRBJ2-1
ASSSRPSNTEAF	12	TRBV5-1	TRBJ1-1
ASSPSGTDSGNTIY	14	TRBV5-1	TRBJ1-3
ASAPGQGAYEQF	12	TRBV5-1	TRBJ2-1
ASSLGLAEDYEQY	13	TRBV7-7	TRBJ2-7
ASKEPVNTEAF	11	TRBV28	TRBJ1-1
ASSLSGGSQPQH	12	TRBV7-8	TRBJ1-5
SASVGKNTEAF	11	TRBV20-1	TRBJ1-1
AWSPLFGEDYNEQF	14	TRBV30	TRBJ2-1
AWGDNSPLH	9	TRBV30	TRBJ1-6
ATSRYKNTEAF	11	TRBV15	TRBJ1-1
ATSDETGANYGYT	13	TRBV24-1	TRBJ1-2
ASSPRGESPLH	11	TRBV12-3/TRBV12-4	TRBJ1-6
ATYFGDTDTQY	11	TRBV6-5	TRBJ2-3
AWSVGGRGTEAF	12	TRBV30	TRBJ1-1
ASRDWGLTNTEAF	13	TRBV2	TRBJ1-1
ASSFQPGSSYEQY	13	TRBV9	TRBJ2-7
ASSLDSANYGYT	12	TRBV5-5	TRBJ1-2
ASSPFNEQF	9	TRBV6-6	TRBJ2-1
ASSVSSSGNTIY	12	TRBV5-1	TRBJ1-3
ASAPRGGGSGNTIY	14	TRBV12-5	TRBJ1-3
ASSQEGTLTGQETQY	15	TRBV4-2	TRBJ2-5
ASITGGNYGYT	11	TRBV12-3/TRBV12-4	TRBJ1-2
ATSDPVSDRAHYEQY	15	TRBV24-1	TRBJ2-7
ASSQVGTGSGTGELF	15	TRBV4-2	TRBJ2-2
ASSPQFPSGNTIY	13	TRBV5-1	TRBJ1-3
ASSLLSGGAYNEQF	14	TRBV4-1	TRBJ2-1
ASSAGLPSHNEQF	13	TRBV9	TRBJ2-1
ASRGTFISGNTIY	13	TRBV5-5	TRBJ1-3